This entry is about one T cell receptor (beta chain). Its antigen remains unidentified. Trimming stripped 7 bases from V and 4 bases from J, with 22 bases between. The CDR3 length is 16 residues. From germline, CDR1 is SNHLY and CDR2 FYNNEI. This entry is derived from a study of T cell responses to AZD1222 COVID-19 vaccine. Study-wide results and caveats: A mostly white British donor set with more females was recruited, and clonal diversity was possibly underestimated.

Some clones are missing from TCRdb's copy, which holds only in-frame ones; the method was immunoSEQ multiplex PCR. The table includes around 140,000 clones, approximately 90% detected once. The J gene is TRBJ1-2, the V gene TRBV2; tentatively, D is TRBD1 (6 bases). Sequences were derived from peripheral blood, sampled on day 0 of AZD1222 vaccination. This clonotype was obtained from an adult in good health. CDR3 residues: CASKTGGVNYLYGYTF. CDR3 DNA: TGTGCCAGCAAGACAGGAGGGGTGAATTACCTCTATGGCTACACCTTC.